These 20 T cell receptor beta chains came from one sample sequenced in a study of control samples from healthy donors and cancer patients. TCRdb keeps only in-frame clones here, not all; method: immunoSEQ multiplex PCR. The data show about 120,000 clones, about 83% seen once. Sequencing was done on a sample of blood. Receptors were obtained from a man aged 25 to 45 in good health.

The chain is built from TRBV6-1 and TRBJ2-3; D is undetermined. This CDR3 contains 15 residues. Germline CDR1 is MNHNS and CDR2 is SASEGT. V shed 0 bases and J shed 2 bases, with 9 bases lying between them. The CDR3 reads CASSEAPGYTDTQYF. DNA for the CDR3: TGTGCCAGCAGTGAAGCGCCTGGCTACACAGATACGCAGTATTTT.

V and J are TRBV6-6 and TRBJ2-1; D remains unclear. CDR3 length: 15 amino acids. V dropped 2 bases and J dropped 0 bases, with 8 bases sitting between them. Germline-derived CDR1 and CDR2 are MNHNY and SVGAGI (reference sequence). CDR3 sequence reads: CASSYGRSSYNEQFF. Here the CDR3 DNA reads TGTGCCAGCAGTTACGGGCGGAGCTCCTACAATGAGCAGTTCTTC.

The chain has TRBV12-3 or TRBV12-4 and TRBJ1-1; 7 nucleotides align to TRBD1. The junction had 3 bases not matched to a gene; V was cut back by 6 bases and J by 8 bases. This CDR3 is built from 11 residues. The DNA of the CDR3 is TGTGCCAGCAGGGAGACAGGGGAAGCTTTCTTT. Translation gives CASRETGEAFF.

The chain carries TRBV28 and TRBJ1-1; the D is unclear. CDR3 length: 12 amino acids. Germline V gives CDR1 MDHEN, CDR2 SYDVKM. V lost 6 bases to trimming and J lost 7 bases, with 12 bases between them. CDR3 sequence: CASSAFRGEAFF. DNA for the CDR3: TGTGCCAGCAGCGCTTTCCGGGGTGAAGCTTTCTTT.

The CDR3 loop is CARIFSEGYYEQYF. The DNA for the CDR3 is TGTGCTAGAATCTTCTCTGAGGGGTACTACGAGCAGTACTTC. The rearrangement uses TRBV12-5 and TRBJ2-7; either TRBD1 or TRBD2 may fit D (5 bases each). The V and J ends lost 9 bases and 3 bases respectively, with 18 bases between them. Germline V gene data show CDR1 as LGHNT and CDR2 as FRNRAP. The CDR3 runs 14 residues.

Turning to this clone: The sample contains more than one DNA sequence encoding this CDR3. The chain couples TRBV11-1 to TRBJ1-1; no reliable D call. V was trimmed by 5 bases and J by 0 bases, leaving 7 bases between them. The CDR3 extends over 13 amino acids. Germline V lookup: CDR1 SGHAT, CDR2 FQDESV (reference sequence). The CDR3 loop is CASSVLLNTEAFF. Here the CDR3 DNA reads TGTGCCAGCAGCGTCCTACTGAACACTGAAGCTTTCTTT.

The CDR3 DNA follows: TGTGCCAGCCTGTTGGCGGTGAAGTCCTACGAGCAGTACTTC. Translating gives CASLLAVKSYEQYF. The chain carries TRBV2 and TRBJ2-7, with no clear D. Deletions cut 8 bases from V and 1 base from J, with 15 bases between. The CDR3 has 14 amino acids. Germline loops: CDR1 SNHLY, CDR2 FYNNEI.

The J gene is TRBJ2-5, the V gene TRBV3-1 (or the pseudogene TRBV3-2); 10 bases line up with TRBD2. Germline V gene data show CDR1 as LGHDT and CDR2 as YNNKEL (reference sequence). The CDR3 has 15 residues. V lost 6 bases, J lost 3 bases, and 7 bases stayed unmatched. The CDR3 reads CASRASGGAEETQYF. The CDR3 region has the DNA TGTGCCAGCAGAGCGAGCGGGGGGGCTGAAGAGACCCAGTACTTC.

The table lists this clone with a count of one. The chain has TRBV19 and TRBJ2-4; D remains unclear. There are 13 residues in the CDR3. The germline V gene encodes CDR1 LNHDA and CDR2 SQIVND (reference sequence). The V end was cut by 5 bases, the J end by 6 bases, with 11 bases between. The CDR3 spells CASSLSYRNIQYF. CDR3 sequence (DNA): TGTGCCAGTAGTCTCTCGTATAGAAACATTCAGTACTTC.

This chain connects TRBV12-5 to TRBJ1-2, with D perhaps matching TRBD1 (5 bases). The CDR3 has 16 residues. V was cut by 3 bases and J by 4 bases, with 18 bases left in between. The germline gives CDR1 LGHNT, CDR2 FRNRAP. The CDR3 sequence: CASGFSPGTGAYGYTF. CDR3 DNA: TGTGCTAGTGGTTTTTCGCCAGGGACCGGAGCCTATGGCTACACCTTC.

The chain employs TRBV27 and TRBJ2-3; TRBD2 agrees at 7 bases. V shed 6 bases, J shed 8 bases, and the junction held 8 bases outside the gene matches. The germline CDR1 and CDR2 sequences are MNHEY and SMNVEV (reference sequence). This CDR3 contains 13 residues. CDR3 bases: TGTGCCAGCAGCCCGGGGGGATTTGGTACGCAGTATTTT. Its protein product is CASSPGGFGTQYF.

V gene TRBV3-1 (or the pseudogene TRBV3-2) combines with J gene TRBJ1-1; D unresolved. Per germline, CDR1 LGHDT and CDR2 YNNKEL (reference sequence). The CDR3 is 13 residues long. V lost 5 bases and J lost 4, with 11 bases in between. CDR3 loop: CASSSEGGTEAFF. For the CDR3, the DNA is TGTGCCAGCAGCTCCGAGGGTGGCACTGAAGCTTTCTTT.

The chain combines TRBV7-3 with TRBJ1-2; 8 bases are a match to TRBD1. Germline V gene data show CDR1 as SGHTA and CDR2 as FQGTGA. The trim removed 5 bases at V and 8 bases at J, leaving 7 bases unmatched. The CDR3 consists of 13 residues. DNA for the CDR3: TGTGCCAGCAGCCCGACAGGGGAATGGGGCTACACCTTC. Amino acids: CASSPTGEWGYTF.

This clone appeared a single time. The chain links TRBV2 to TRBJ2-1, with 10 bases aligning to TRBD1. The CDR3 covers 15 residues. Germline CDR1 is SNHLY and CDR2 is FYNNEI. V was pared by 6 bases and J by 6 bases, with 8 bases of the junction left unmatched. The CDR3 DNA sequence: TGTGCCAGCAGGGGGGACAGGGGATTCGCCAATGAGCAGTTCTTC. This encodes CASRGDRGFANEQFF.

The gene calls are TRBV19 and TRBJ1-6; D ambiguous. In germline, CDR1 is LNHDA, CDR2 SQIVND (reference sequence). V lost 7 bases and J 4 bases, leaving 11 bases between the germline ends. This CDR3 region has 14 residues. CDR3 sequence reads: CASNIGSYNSPLHF. In nucleotides, the CDR3 is TGTGCCAGTAACATCGGATCTTATAATTCACCCCTCCACTTT.

The chain combines TRBV11-3 with TRBJ1-3; D may be TRBD1 (6 bases). V was clipped by 5 bases and J by 0 bases, with 14 bases between them. The CDR3 is 16 amino acids. Germline lookup yields CDR1 SGHNT and CDR2 YENEEA. The CDR3 protein is CASSKDSQDSGNTIYF. CDR3 in DNA: TGTGCCAGCAGCAAGGACAGCCAAGACTCTGGAAACACCATATATTTT.

The V and J genes are TRBV27 and TRBJ2-7, with D possibly called TRBD1 or TRBD2 (5 bases each). Germline-derived CDR1 and CDR2 are MNHEY and SMNVEV (reference sequence). The CDR3 loop spans 17 amino acids. The ends were cut back, 2 bases at V and 1 base at J, with 18 bases in the middle. In DNA form, the CDR3 reads TGTGCCAGCAGTTTAACCCGTAGTGGGACCGGATCCTACGAGCAGTACTTC. Protein: CASSLTRSGTGSYEQYF.

V is TRBV5-1 and J is TRBJ1-6; no firm D call. The CDR3 totals 13 residues. From germline, CDR1 is SGHRS and CDR2 YFSETQ. V was pared by 2 bases and J by 12 bases, with 12 bases between. The CDR3 DNA reads TGCGCCAGCAGCTTTCTAAGTACCGAACCCCTCCACTTT. Protein: CASSFLSTEPLHF.

J is TRBJ1-1 and V is TRBV19; D not resolved. The CDR3 length is 13 residues. In germline, CDR1 is LNHDA, CDR2 SQIVND (reference sequence). Between the trimmed V and J ends, which lost 8 bases and 0 bases, there was a span of 10 bases. As DNA, the CDR3 is TGTGCCAGTGCAACTGTGGTGAACACTGAAGCTTTCTTT. Translated: CASATVVNTEAFF.

This clone occurred once. The V gene is TRBV19, the J gene TRBJ1-1; 7 bases are shared with TRBD1. Losses at the gene ends were 3 bases for V and 3 bases for J; bases not matched to a gene: 1. The germline V gene encodes CDR1 LNHDA and CDR2 SQIVND (reference sequence). This CDR3 contains 13 residues. The CDR3 here is CASSIRGDTEAFF. The CDR3 DNA sequence: TGTGCCAGTAGTATCAGGGGGGACACTGAAGCTTTCTTT. Full variable domain (missing parts from reference TRBV19 and TRBJ1-1): DGGITQSPKYLFRKEGQNVTLSCEQNLNHDAMYWYRQDPGQGLRLIYYSQIVNDFQKGDIAEGYSVSREKKESFPLTVTSAQKNPTAFYLCASSIRGDTEAFFGQGTRLTVV.